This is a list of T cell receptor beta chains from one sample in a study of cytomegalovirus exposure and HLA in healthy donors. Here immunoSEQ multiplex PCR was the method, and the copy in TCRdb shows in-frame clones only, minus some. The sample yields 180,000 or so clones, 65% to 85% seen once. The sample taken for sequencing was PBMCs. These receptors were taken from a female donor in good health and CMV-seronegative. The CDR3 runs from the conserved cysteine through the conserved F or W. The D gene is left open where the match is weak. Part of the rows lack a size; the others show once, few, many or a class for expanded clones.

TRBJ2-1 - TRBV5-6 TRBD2 CASSLLAGGWSSYNEQFF TGTGCCAGCAGCTTACTAGCGGGGGGGTGGAGCTCCTACAATGAGCAGTTCTTC
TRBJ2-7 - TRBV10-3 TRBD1 CATTWDSQIYEQYF TGTGCCACCACTTGGGACAGCCAGATATACGAGCAGTACTTC
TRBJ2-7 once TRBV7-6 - CASSLGPGPFEQYF TGTGCCAGCAGCCTAGGACCGGGTCCCTTTGAGCAGTACTTC
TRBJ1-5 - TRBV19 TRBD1 CASRTQGDQPQHF TGTGCCAGTAGAACCCAGGGGGATCAGCCCCAGCATTTT
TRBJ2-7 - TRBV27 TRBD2 CASSFATSGIYEQYF TGTGCCAGCAGTTTCGCAACTAGCGGAATCTACGAGCAGTACTTC
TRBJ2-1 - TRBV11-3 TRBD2 CASSLGEGNEQFF TGTGCCAGCAGCTTAGGGGAGGGGAACGAGCAGTTCTTC
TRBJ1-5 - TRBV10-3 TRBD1 CAISESETGYQPQHF TGTGCCATCAGTGAGTCAGAGACAGGGTACCAGCCCCAGCATTTT
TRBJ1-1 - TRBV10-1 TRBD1 CASQTGGGTEAFF TGCGCCAGCCAAACAGGGGGCGGCACTGAAGCTTTCTTT
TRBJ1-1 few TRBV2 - CASSREILPEAFF TGTGCCAGCAGTAGAGAGATACTCCCTGAAGCTTTCTTT
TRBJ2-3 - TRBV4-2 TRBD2 CASSQGGGSGSDTQYF TGTGCCAGCAGCCAAGGCGGCGGGAGTGGGTCAGATACGCAGTATTTT
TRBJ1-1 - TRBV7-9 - CASSLGQGLGTEAFF TGTGCCAGCAGCTTGGGTCAGGGGCTGGGCACTGAAGCTTTCTTT
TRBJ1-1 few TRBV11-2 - CASSFLGGFLTEAFF TGTGCCAGCAGCTTTTTAGGCGGGTTTTTAACTGAAGCTTTCTTT
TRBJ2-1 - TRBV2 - CASSDRANEQFF TGTGCCAGCAGTGACAGGGCCAATGAGCAGTTCTTC
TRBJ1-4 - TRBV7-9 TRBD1 CASSLGTGGEKLFF TGTGCCAGCAGCTTAGGGACAGGGGGTGAAAAACTGTTTTTT
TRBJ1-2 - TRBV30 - CAWRMRQAGSGYTF TGTGCCTGGAGGATGAGGCAGGCCGGGAGTGGCTACACCTTC
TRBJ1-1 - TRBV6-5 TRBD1 CASKTPGQGNTEAFF TGTGCCAGCAAAACCCCGGGACAGGGGAACACTGAAGCTTTCTTT
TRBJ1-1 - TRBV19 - CASKREGASNTEAFF TGTGCTAGTAAAAGGGAAGGGGCATCGAACACTGAAGCTTTCTTT
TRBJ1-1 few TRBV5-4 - CASSLAGRETEAFF TGTGCCAGCAGCTTGGCGGGGCGGGAAACTGAAGCTTTCTTT
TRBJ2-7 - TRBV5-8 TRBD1 CASSLADRSGEQYF TGTGCCAGCAGCTTGGCGGACAGGTCCGGCGAGCAGTACTTC
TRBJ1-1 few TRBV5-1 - CASSLLEAGNTEAFF TGCGCCAGCAGCTTGCTCGAGGCGGGGAACACTGAAGCTTTCTTT
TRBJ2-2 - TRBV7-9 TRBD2 CASSWGGATGELFF TGTGCCAGCAGCTGGGGAGGGGCCACCGGGGAGCTGTTTTTT
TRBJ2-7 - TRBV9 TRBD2 CASSPLAGSSYEQYF TGTGCCAGCAGCCCCTTAGCGGGATCCTCCTACGAGCAGTACTTC
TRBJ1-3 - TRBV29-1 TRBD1 CSATGPSGNTIYF TGCAGCGCGACAGGGCCCTCTGGAAACACCATATATTTT
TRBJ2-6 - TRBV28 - CASSLSLSVLTF TGTGCCAGCAGTTTATCACTATCCGTCCTGACTTTC
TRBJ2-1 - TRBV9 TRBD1 CASRPGQGTVNEQFF TGTGCCAGCAGACCGGGACAGGGAACGGTCAATGAGCAGTTCTTC
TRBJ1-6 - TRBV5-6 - CASSRPTGEYNSPLHF TGTGCCAGCAGTCGCCCGACAGGAGAATATAATTCACCCCTCCACTTT
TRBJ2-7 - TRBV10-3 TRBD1 CAISESGGQGYEQYF TGTGCCATCAGTGAGTCGGGGGGACAGGGCTACGAGCAGTACTTC
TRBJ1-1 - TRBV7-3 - CASSFGDRNTEAFF TGTGCCAGCAGCTTCGGAGACAGGAACACTGAAGCTTTCTTT
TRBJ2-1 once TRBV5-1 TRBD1 CASSLVGDRAEQFF TGCGCCAGCAGCTTGGTCGGGGACAGGGCTGAGCAGTTCTTC
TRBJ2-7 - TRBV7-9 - CASSPGAPYEQYF TGTGCCAGCAGCCCGGGTGCCCCTTACGAGCAGTACTTC
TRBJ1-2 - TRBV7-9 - CASSQDSYGYTF TGTGCCAGCAGCCAGGACAGCTATGGCTACACCTTC
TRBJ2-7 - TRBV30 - CAWSVSSPYEQYF TGTGCCTGGAGTGTCAGTTCCCCCTACGAGCAGTACTTC
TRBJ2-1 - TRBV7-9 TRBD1 CASGTGMPNEQFF TGTGCCAGCGGGACAGGGATGCCCAATGAGCAGTTCTTC
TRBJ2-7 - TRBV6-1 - CASMQEGGGPYEQYF TGTGCCAGCATGCAGGAGGGAGGGGGTCCCTACGAGCAGTACTTC
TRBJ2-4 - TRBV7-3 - CASSPHPPGLAKNIQYF TGTGCCAGCAGCCCACACCCACCCGGGTTAGCCAAAAACATTCAGTACTTC
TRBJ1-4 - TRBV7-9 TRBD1 CSSSPGTGSEKLFF TGTTCCAGCAGCCCCGGGACAGGGAGTGAAAAACTGTTTTTT
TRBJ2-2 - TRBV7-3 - CASRSLTGFGGELFF TGTGCCAGCAGATCACTAACAGGGTTCGGCGGGGAGCTGTTTTTT
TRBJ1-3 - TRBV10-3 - CAISDPGSGNTIYF TGTGCCATCAGTGACCCAGGGTCCGGAAACACCATATATTTT
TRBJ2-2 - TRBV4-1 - CASSQVGYTGELFF TGCGCCAGCAGCCAAGTCGGTTACACCGGGGAGCTGTTTTTT
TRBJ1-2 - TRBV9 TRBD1 CASSVGGVGAGGGYTF TGTGCCAGCAGCGTAGGCGGCGTAGGGGCAGGGGGTGGCTACACCTTC
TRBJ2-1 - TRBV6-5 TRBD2 CASSPTSGPYNEQFF TGTGCCAGCAGCCCCACTAGCGGGCCGTACAATGAGCAGTTCTTC
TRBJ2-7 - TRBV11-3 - CASSVSGWDNDIDEQYF TGTGCCAGCAGCGTAAGTGGATGGGACAATGATATTGACGAGCAGTACTTC
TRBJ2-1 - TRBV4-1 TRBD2 CASSLTGLAFEQFF TGCGCCAGCAGCCTAACGGGACTAGCCTTTGAGCAGTTCTTC
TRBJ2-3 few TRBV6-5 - CASSYGGTDTQYF TGTGCCAGCAGTTACGGAGGCACAGATACGCAGTATTTT
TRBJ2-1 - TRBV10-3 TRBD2 CAITLSGLADDNEQFF TGTGCCATCACCCTCTCGGGACTAGCGGATGACAATGAGCAGTTCTTC